This T cell receptor beta chain was profiled in a study of T cells in Graves' hyperthyroidism and ophthalmopathy (dated by TCRdb to between 2019 and 2020). Regarding the study in general: Peripheral blood was collected at initial diagnosis, before any treatment. A discovery cohort of about a hundred patients, approximately 44 with Graves' ophthalmopathy and approximately 55 with stable Graves' hyperthyroidism, was used to find distinguishing TCR V-J signatures. Prospective prediction of ophthalmopathy was tested in an independent validation cohort consisting of some 18 hyperthyroidism patients and approximately 16 patients who later progressed to ophthalmopathy. For training and testing, the roughly 100 patients in the discovery cohort were randomly divided in a 7:3 ratio. The study also compared thyroid tissue and blood T-cell repertoires from a handful of Graves' hyperthyroidism patients. Following sampling, methimazole starting at 30 mg daily was given to hyperthyroidism patients, and high-dose intravenous methylprednisolone was given to ophthalmopathy patients. The paper reports TCR Vbeta CDR3 sequencing of over 130 peripheral blood samples: 43 ophthalmopathy, about 75 hyperthyroidism and around 17 progressor patients. The study at large found these results: Most expanded thyroid clonotypes (frequency above 0.001) were also found in blood, which suggests that blood repertoires may mirror thyroid immune responses. No statistical method was used to set the sample size in advance, and investigators knew the group allocation. A 13 V-J signature model separated ophthalmopathy from stable hyperthyroidism, with around 90% sensitivity and 81.08% specificity in cross-validation and 80%/75% in testing. In validation, progression to ophthalmopathy was predicted by the model with about 70% sensitivity and 72.22% specificity, a median of about 6.4 months before onset.

Sequences MDHEN (CDR1) and SYDVKM (CDR2) are obtained from the germline V gene. The CDR3 has 12 amino acids, counting the end cysteine and phenylalanine. Of the read, only the CDR3 DNA is kept; its 36 bases are in frame from base 1. V ends up 6 bases short and J 6 bases short, with an unmatched junction base count of 3. Ophthalmopathy patients had moderately to severely active disease, Clinical Activity Score of at least 3, NOSPECS grade of at least 4, and duration under 3 months. Any patient with an uncontrolled infection, another autoimmune disease, pregnancy or lactation was excluded. Diagnoses were based on clinical symptoms, serum thyroxine and TRAb, thyroid ultrasound and orbital computed tomography. PBMCs were isolated from 7.5 to 10 ml of fresh peripheral blood by Ficoll-Paque density gradient centrifugation. Total RNA was extracted using Trizol reagent, and RNA quality was assessed on an Agilent 2100 Bioanalyzer.

In its sample, this clonotype was seen many times. Its cognate antigen has yet to be identified. Base qualities are not at hand, and no much larger clone is one base apart. The TCR beta CDR3 regions were amplified from RNA transcripts. The TCR CDR3 was subjected to a first round of RT-PCR using the HTBI primer set and the Qiagen OneStep RT-PCR kit. A second multiplex PCR round built the libraries, followed by size selection and purification. Libraries were sequenced paired-end with 100 bp reads on an Illumina HiSeq2000. In the source study's methods: SOAPnuke was used to process the raw data, with reads discarded if the reads contained adapters or uncalled bases, had a mean Phred below 15, or lacked an exact constant-primer or identifier match. High-quality paired reads were merged using COPE v1.2.5, and each unique nucleotide sequence was defined as a clonotype. Clonotypes were aligned to IMGT TRBV, TRBD and TRBJ reference segments using MiTCR v1.1. The analysis included only V-J combinations with a frequency above 0.0001, which together covered more than 99% of the repertoires. A TCS score was defined as the ratio of F50 (clonal expansion) to E x V (chaos), with BLOSUM62-based TCRdist applied between CDR3 peptides within each V-J. Welch's t-statistics and random forest reduced just over 500 V-J features to around 14, which were used in a naive Bayes classifier (R e1071). The Morisita-Horn index was used to measure how similar the thyroid and blood repertoires were. TCRdb took the public reads, trimmed them with fastp at Q25, ran MiXCR for clone calling and kept in-frame beta chains. Rows with a matching CDR3 protein are joined into one entry that keeps the most common DNA and genes. The V and J calls and clone size are TCRdb's, not the authors'. This sample holds 50,000 to 75,000 distinct CDR3 sequences; around half were observed only once. Of the sample, 12% falls within the top ten clones.

The rearranged segments are TRBV28 and TRBJ2-7; TRBD1 fits 9 bases in the junction. This TCR was sampled from a woman in her twenties or thirties with Graves' ophthalmopathy. Sequencing input: blood. The DNA sequence is as follows: TGTGCCAGCAGGCCGACAGGGGGCGAGCAGTACTTC. Translated, it reads CASRPTGGEQYF.